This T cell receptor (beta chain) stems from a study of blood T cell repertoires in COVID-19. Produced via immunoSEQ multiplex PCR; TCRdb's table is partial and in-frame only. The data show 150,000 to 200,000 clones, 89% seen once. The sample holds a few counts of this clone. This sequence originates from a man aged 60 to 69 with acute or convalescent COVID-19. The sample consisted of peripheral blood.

The CDR3 DNA reads TGCAGCGTCTGGGTCGGGTTTGGCTACACCTTC. Protein sequence: CSVWVGFGYTF. The chain couples TRBV29-1 to TRBJ1-2; D call uncertain. Germline CDR1 SQVTM, CDR2 ANQGSEA. V lost 6 bases to trimming and J lost 7 bases, with 12 bases between them. The CDR3 consists of 11 residues.